The 13 T cell receptor beta chains reported below all come from one sample, sequenced in a study of T cell responses to AZD1222 COVID-19 vaccine (dated by TCRdb to 2020 to 2023). Receptor libraries were prepared by the immunoSEQ multiplex PCR assay. TCRdb mirrors the immuneACCESS table, restricted to in-frame sequences. Some clones are absent from its copies; in checked studies, under half trace to an unresolved V gene, and the reason for the others is unknown. Counted in this sample were 150,000 to 190,000 clones; roughly nine tenths of them appeared once. Clones ranked in the top ten supply 1.5% of the sample. This sample's time point label indicates: about 28 days (+/-7) after the second vaccine dose. The source was peripheral blood, collected 28 days after the second AZD1222 dose. The source is an adult who received the AZD1222 COVID-19 vaccine.

The chain carries TRBV30 and TRBJ2-1; 9 bases line up with TRBD1. The CDR3 spans 15 residues. V shed 3 bases and J 1 base; nucleotides not matched to a gene: 4. CDR1 and CDR2 (germline): GTSNPN, SVGIG (reference sequence). CDR3 amino acids: CAWRPGTGSYNEQFF. CDR3 DNA: TGTGCCTGGAGGCCTGGGACAGGGTCCTACAATGAGCAGTTCTTC.

This clone was counted once. The gene calls are TRBV30 and TRBJ1-5; D is perhaps TRBD1 (5 bases). Germline lookup yields CDR1 GTSNPN and CDR2 SVGIG (reference sequence). The CDR3 contains 14 residues. Trimming removed 0 bases at V and 4 bases at J, with 10 bases between. The CDR3 DNA sequence: TGTGCCTGGAGTGTACGGGGGTTAAATCAGCCCCAGCATTTT. Translation: CAWSVRGLNQPQHF.

The chain joins TRBV2 to TRBJ1-1; a weak D match, TRBD1 (5 bases). CDR3 size: 15 residues. Germline V gives CDR1 SNHLY, CDR2 FYNNEI. V lost 3 bases to trimming and J lost 3 bases, with 14 bases between them. The CDR3 coding sequence is TGTGCCAGCAGTGAGGCTCTTGGGGGGTACACTGAAGCTTTCTTT. This translates into CASSEALGGYTEAFF.

The rearrangement uses TRBV19 and TRBJ2-3; 10 nucleotides line up with TRBD2. Per germline, CDR1 LNHDA and CDR2 SQIVND (reference sequence). V lost 6 bases to trimming and J lost 2 bases; unmatched junction nucleotides: 11. The CDR3 is 17 amino acids. The CDR3 bases are TGTGCCAGTAGAGGGGAGATAGCGGGAGGACCCACAGATACGCAGTATTTT. It encodes CASRGEIAGGPTDTQYF.

This clone has a handful of counts. The chain is built from TRBV24-1 and TRBJ2-2; perhaps D is TRBD1 or TRBD2 (5 bases each). Looked up from germline, CDR1 is KGHDR and CDR2 is SFDVKD. The CDR3 has 13 amino acids. V lost 2 bases and J lost 9, with 9 bases in between. The CDR3 reads CATSDYGGRELFF. The CDR3 DNA follows: TGTGCCACCAGTGATTATGGGGGAAGGGAGCTGTTTTTT.

V gene TRBV2 combines with J gene TRBJ2-2; 10 bases map to TRBD2. The CDR3 is 15 amino acids. Unmatched junction bases numbered 5, after V lost 7 bases and J lost 3 bases. Germline values: CDR1 SNHLY, CDR2 FYNNEI. The CDR3 region is CASKLAGVDTGELFF. The CDR3 region has the DNA TGTGCCAGCAAGCTAGCGGGAGTAGACACCGGGGAGCTGTTTTTT.

This chain uses TRBV27 with TRBJ2-2, with D tentatively TRBD1 (6 bases). The CDR3 length is 16 residues. The V gene's germline CDR1 is MNHEY and CDR2 SMNVEV (reference sequence). Trimming removed 3 bases from V and 5 bases from J, with 16 bases in between. The CDR3 DNA is TGTGCCAGCAGTTTCCACGACAGGTTACGTACCGGGGAGCTGTTTTTT. As protein: CASSFHDRLRTGELFF.

The genes are TRBV5-6 and TRBJ2-1, with 12 bases that match TRBD1. This CDR3 spans 17 amino acids. From germline, CDR1 is SGHDT and CDR2 YYEEEE. V trimming: 1 base; J trimming: 7 bases; junction bases outside the gene matches: 9. The CDR3 region has the DNA TGTGCCAGCAGCTTGCCCCTCCGGGACAGGGGGCTGAATGAGCAGTTCTTC. Protein: CASSLPLRDRGLNEQFF.

The chain carries TRBV9 and TRBJ2-1; D gene unclear. V was cut by 0 bases and J by 6 bases, with 22 bases left in between. The CDR3 loop spans 18 amino acids. Germline V gives CDR1 SGDLS, CDR2 YYNGEE. CDR3: CASSVGHSLLRAGNEQFF. The DNA of the CDR3 is TGTGCCAGCAGCGTAGGCCATTCCCTCCTCCGCGCAGGCAATGAGCAGTTCTTC.

As concerns this clone: Other DNA sequences from this sample encode an identical CDR3 as well. V usage is TRBV28 and J usage is TRBJ1-5; no reliable D call. The V end was cut by 3 bases, the J end by 1 base, with 4 bases between. The germline gives CDR1 MDHEN, CDR2 SYDVKM. This CDR3 is built from 13 residues. The CDR3 here is CASSLISNQPQHF. The DNA of the CDR3 is TGTGCCAGCAGTTTGATCAGCAATCAGCCCCAGCATTTT.

The chain carries TRBV7-2 and TRBJ1-1, with D perhaps TRBD1 (5 bases). V lost 4 bases and J 3 bases, leaving 15 bases between the germline ends. Germline V lookup: CDR1 SGHTA, CDR2 FQGNSA. This CDR3 has 15 residues. CDR3 nucleotide sequence: TGTGCCAGCAGCTCCTCAGGGTCCCTTCACACTGAAGCTTTCTTT. This encodes CASSSSGSLHTEAFF.

The chain couples TRBV4-2 to TRBJ2-7; either TRBD1 or TRBD2 may supply D (6 bases each). V was cut by 0 bases and J by 2 bases, with 11 bases left in between. The length of the CDR3 is 15 residues. The germline V gene has CDR1 LGHNA and CDR2 YNFKEQ. The CDR3, as DNA: TGTGCCAGCAGCCAAGAAGGGGGGACCACCTACGAGCAGTACTTC. This codes for CASSQEGGTTYEQYF.

This clone was recorded a few times. V gene TRBV2 combines with J gene TRBJ2-7, with 9 bases matching TRBD2. Germline V gene lookup returns CDR1 SNHLY and CDR2 FYNNEI. The V segment lost 7 bases and the J segment 4 bases; nucleotides outside the gene matches: 11. This CDR3 region has 15 residues. CDR3 in DNA: TGTGCCAGCACCGAAGGGGCTAGCGGGGATTACGAGCAGTACTTC. This gives the protein CASTEGASGDYEQYF. Together with reference TRBV2 and TRBJ2-7, the CDR3 gives the full variable domain: EPEVTQTPSHQVTQMGQEVILRCVPISNHLYFYWYRQILGQKVEFLVSFYNNEISEKSEIFDDQFSVERPDGSNFTLKIRSTKLEDSAMYFCASTEGASGDYEQYFGPGTRLTVT.